The clone carrying this T cell receptor beta chain came up many times. The data stem from a study of metastatic and nonmetastatic thyroid tumors. This CDR3 spans 14 amino acids. Trimming at V came to 1 base and at J to 4 bases, leaving 1 base not matched to a gene. In germline, CDR1 is DFQATT, CDR2 SNEGSKA (reference sequence). TCRdb reassembled clones from the PCR reads with MiXCR. The table includes about 82,000 clones, approximately 12% detected once. Thyroid surgery was performed in patients who had received no treatment beforehand. Sequenced: tumor tissue. This chain connects TRBV20-1 to TRBJ2-7, with TRBD2 identical over 13 bases. The TCR comes from a female donor with papillary thyroid cancer or a benign thyroid nodule (not recorded which). Some clones in this sample may be carry-over from other donors' samples. Here the CDR3 reads CSARATSGGYEQYF. DNA for the CDR3: TGCAGTGCTAGAGCGACTAGCGGGGGGTACGAGCAGTACTTC.